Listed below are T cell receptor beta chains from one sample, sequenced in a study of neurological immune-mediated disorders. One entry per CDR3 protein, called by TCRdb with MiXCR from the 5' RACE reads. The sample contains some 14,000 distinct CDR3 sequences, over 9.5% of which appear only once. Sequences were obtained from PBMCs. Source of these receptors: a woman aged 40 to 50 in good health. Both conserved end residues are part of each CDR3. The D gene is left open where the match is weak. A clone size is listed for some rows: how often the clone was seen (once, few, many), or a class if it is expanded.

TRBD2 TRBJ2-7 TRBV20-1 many CSAAGLAGGVQRNEQYF TGCAGTGCCGCGGGACTAGCGGGGGGAGTCCAACGGAACGAGCAGTACTTC
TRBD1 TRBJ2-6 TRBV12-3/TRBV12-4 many CASRPPGQYYSGANVLTF TGTGCCAGCAGACCCCCGGGACAGTACTACTCTGGGGCCAACGTCCTGACTTTC
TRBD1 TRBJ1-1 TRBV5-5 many CASSLAATGGTEAFF TGTGCCAGCAGCTTGGCCGCAACAGGGGGCACTGAAGCTTTCTTT
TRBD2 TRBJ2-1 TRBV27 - CASRAGLAGFDEQFF TGTGCCAGCAGGGCGGGGCTAGCGGGATTTGATGAGCAGTTCTTC
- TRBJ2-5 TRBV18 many CASSHQETQYF TGTGCCAGCTCCCACCAAGAGACCCAGTACTTC
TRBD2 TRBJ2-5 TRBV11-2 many CASSLEGMGGSRHF TGTGCCAGCAGCTTAGAGGGCATGGGCGGGAGCAGGCACTTC
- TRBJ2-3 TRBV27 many CASSLAGADTQYF TGTGCCAGCAGTCTGGCAGGGGCAGATACGCAGTATTTT
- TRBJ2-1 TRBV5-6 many CASSLIRGNEQFF TGTGCCAGCAGCTTGATACGGGGAAATGAGCAGTTCTTC
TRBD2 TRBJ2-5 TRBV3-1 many CASSQGGSQKTQYF TGTGCCAGCAGCCAAGGCGGGAGCCAGAAGACCCAGTACTTC
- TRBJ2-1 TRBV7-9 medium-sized CASSLGSSYNEQFF TGTGCCAGCAGCTTAGGGAGCTCCTACAATGAGCAGTTCTTC
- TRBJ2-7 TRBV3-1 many CASSQGLSLGEQYF TGTGCCAGCAGCCAAGGATTGTCGCTAGGCGAGCAGTACTTC
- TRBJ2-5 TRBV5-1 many CAIDPMDQPETQYF TGCGCCATCGACCCCATGGACCAGCCCGAGACCCAGTACTTC
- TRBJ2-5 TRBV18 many CASSDGTAETQYF TGTGCCAGCTCGGACGGGACGGCGGAGACCCAGTACTTC
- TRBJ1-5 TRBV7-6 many CASSLAIQQPQHF TGTGCCAGCAGCTTAGCTATTCAACAGCCCCAGCATTTT
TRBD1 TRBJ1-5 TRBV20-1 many CSAPKGGGTNYNQPQHF TGCAGTGCTCCGAAAGGGGGCGGGACAAACTACAATCAGCCCCAGCATTTT
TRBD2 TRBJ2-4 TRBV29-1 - CSSGEASGGLAKNIQYF TGCAGCTCCGGTGAGGCTAGCGGGGGGTTAGCCAAAAACATTCAGTACTTC
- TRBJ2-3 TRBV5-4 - CASADRTDTQYF TGTGCCAGCGCCGATCGCACAGATACGCAGTATTTT
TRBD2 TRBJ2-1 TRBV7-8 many CASSTKGLAGGNEQFF TGTGCCAGCAGCACCAAGGGACTAGCGGGAGGGAATGAGCAGTTCTTC
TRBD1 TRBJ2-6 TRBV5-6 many CASSGGTGAKRSGANVLTF TGTGCCAGCAGCGGAGGGACAGGGGCGAAACGGTCTGGGGCCAACGTCCTGACTTTC
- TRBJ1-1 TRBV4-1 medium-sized CASSQVLGTAFF TGCGCCAGCAGCCAAGTCTTAGGGACGGCTTTCTTT
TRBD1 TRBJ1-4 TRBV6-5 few CASSPTQGVNEKLFF TGTGCCAGCAGCCCCACCCAGGGGGTAAATGAAAAACTGTTTTTT
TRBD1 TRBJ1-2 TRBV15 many CATSRGGTDRYYGYTF TGTGCCACCAGCAGAGGAGGGACAGATCGATACTATGGCTACACCTTC
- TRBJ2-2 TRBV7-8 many CASSLGATGELFF TGTGCCAGCAGCTTAGGGGCCACCGGGGAGCTGTTTTTT
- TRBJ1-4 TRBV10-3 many CAISPGRPPDEKLFF TGTGCCATAAGCCCCGGGAGGCCGCCGGATGAAAAACTGTTTTTT
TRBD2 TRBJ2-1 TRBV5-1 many CASSERDHYNEQFF TGCGCCAGCAGCGAGCGGGACCACTACAATGAGCAGTTCTTC
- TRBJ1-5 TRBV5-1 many CASSYNQPQHF TGCGCCAGCAGCTATAATCAGCCCCAGCATTTT
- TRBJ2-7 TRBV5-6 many CASSFDERAHYEQYF TGTGCCAGCAGCTTTGACGAGCGGGCACACTACGAGCAGTACTTC
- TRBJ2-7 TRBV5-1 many CASSLDLSYEQYF TGCGCCAGCAGCCTGGATTTGTCCTACGAGCAGTACTTC
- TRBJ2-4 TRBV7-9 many CASSLEGGLAKNIQYF TGTGCCAGCAGCTTAGAGGGGGGACTAGCCAAAAACATTCAGTACTTC
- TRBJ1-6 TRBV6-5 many CASRPGRYISPLHF TGTGCCAGCAGACCGGGACGTTACATCTCACCCCTCCACTTT
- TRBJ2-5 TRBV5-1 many CASSLGRAEETQYF TGCGCCAGCAGCTTGGGCAGGGCGGAGGAGACCCAGTACTTC
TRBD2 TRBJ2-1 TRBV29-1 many CSVDGTSGGAMAEQFF TGCAGCGTTGATGGGACTAGCGGGGGGGCCATGGCTGAGCAGTTCTTC
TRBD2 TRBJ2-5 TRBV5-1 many CASSSSGRQQETQYF TGCGCCAGCAGCAGTAGCGGGAGGCAACAAGAGACCCAGTACTTC
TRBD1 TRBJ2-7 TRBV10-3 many CAISETGGYEQYF TGTGCCATCAGTGAGACAGGGGGCTACGAGCAGTACTTC
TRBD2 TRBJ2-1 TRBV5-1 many CASSRTSNNEQFF TGCGCCAGCAGCCGGACTAGTAACAATGAGCAGTTCTTC
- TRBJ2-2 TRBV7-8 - CASSLGHRELFF TGTGCCAGCAGCTTAGGCCACCGGGAGCTGTTTTTT
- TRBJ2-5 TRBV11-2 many CASSPPSLETQYF TGTGCCAGCAGCCCCCCGTCGCTGGAGACCCAGTACTTC
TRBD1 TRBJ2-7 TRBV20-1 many CSARGRKGTGYEQYF TGCAGTGCTAGAGGTCGAAAGGGGACAGGCTACGAGCAGTACTTC
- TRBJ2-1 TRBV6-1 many CASSESPQDNEQFF TGTGCCAGCAGTGAAAGCCCTCAAGACAATGAGCAGTTCTTC
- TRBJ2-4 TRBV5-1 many CASRRGDSTKNIQYF TGCGCCAGCAGACGCGGGGACTCTACCAAAAACATTCAGTACTTC
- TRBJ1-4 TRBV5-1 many CASSLAPPGSNEKLFF TGCGCCAGCAGCTTGGCCCCCCCAGGGTCGAATGAAAAACTGTTTTTT
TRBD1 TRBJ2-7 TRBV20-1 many CSARETGGHEQYF TGCAGTGCTAGAGAGACAGGGGGGCACGAGCAGTACTTC
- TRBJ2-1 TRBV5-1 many CASSLVGETYNEQFF TGCGCCAGCAGCTTGGTGGGGGAGACCTACAATGAGCAGTTCTTC